One and the same sample provided the 24 T cell receptor beta chains below, sequenced in a study of early T cells in non-severe SARS-CoV-2 infection (dated by TCRdb to the early 2020s). The library relied on 5' RACE. TCRdb lists the instrument as NextSeq 500. The raw public data were reprocessed by TCRdb itself: fastp quality trimming at Q25, MiXCR clonotype calling, in-frame beta chains only. Every distinct CDR3 protein forms one entry, paired with its most common genes and DNA. This sample has about 50,000 distinct CDR3 sequences in its table, and approximately 10% of those were observed once. The ten most abundant clones make up 5.5% to 7% of the sample. Sequencing input: whole blood. These receptors originate from an adult who was a healthcare worker with PCR-confirmed SARS-CoV-2 infection or an uninfected control (not recorded which).

This clonotype was detected ten times or more. V gene TRBV10-3 combines with J gene TRBJ2-3; 11 nucleotides align to TRBD1. Trimming at V came to 6 bases and at J to 3 bases, leaving 5 bases not matched to a gene. Germline CDR1 ENHRY, CDR2 SYGVKD. The CDR3 spans 15 residues. The CDR3 nucleotides read TGTGCCATCAGGGACCGGGACAGGGGGACAGATACGCAGTATTTT. Translation gives CAIRDRDRGTDTQYF.

The rearrangement uses TRBV6-2 or TRBV6-3 and TRBJ2-7; D remains unclear. Germline CDR1 MNHEY, CDR2 SVGEGT. The CDR3 sequence is 13 residues long. The V and J ends lost 6 bases and 2 bases respectively, with 11 bases between them. The CDR3 is CASRPARPYEQYF. In DNA, the CDR3 is TGTGCCAGCAGACCCGCTAGGCCCTACGAGCAGTACTTC.

There are a few counts of this clonotype. At one boundary the junction diverges from the germline segment, which might be a read error. The chain combines TRBV7-3 with TRBJ2-3; D not resolved. Germline V CDR1 and CDR2: SGHTA, FQGTGA. This CDR3 has 13 residues. This CDR3 reads CASSNGGSDTQYF. As DNA, the CDR3 is TGTGCTAGCAGCAACGGTGGCTCAGATACGCAGTATTTT. Using reference TRBV7-3 and TRBJ2-3 for the parts outside the CDR3, the full variable domain is GAGVSQTPSNKVTEKGKYVELRCDPISGHTALYWYRQSLGQGPEFLIYFQGTGAADDSGLPNDRFFAVRPEGSVSTLKIQRTERGDSAVYLCASSNGGSDTQYFGPGTRLTVL.

The sample holds many counts of this clonotype. V gene TRBV29-1 combines with J gene TRBJ2-7; tentative D call: TRBD2 (6 bases). Trimming took off 4 bases at V and 7 bases at J, with 17 bases between the two ends. Germline values: CDR1 SQVTM, CDR2 ANQGSEA. The CDR3 spans 13 residues. The CDR3 nucleotides are TGCAGCGTTGGGCAGGGAGGAGGACGGGAGCAGTACTTC. It translates to CSVGQGGGREQYF.

The chain joins TRBV2 to TRBJ2-5; D remains unclear. Trimming shortened V by 7 bases and J by 0 bases, and 3 bases separated the two germline ends. This CDR3 is 11 amino acids long. Germline V gene lookup returns CDR1 SNHLY and CDR2 FYNNEI. DNA for the CDR3: TGTGCCAGCATGCACCAAGAGACCCAGTACTTC. As protein: CASMHQETQYF.

The V gene is TRBV7-6, the J gene TRBJ2-7; D not certain. The CDR3 runs 13 residues. The V end lost 4 bases, the J end lost 5 bases, and 12 bases lay between the germline ends. Germline V CDR1 and CDR2: SGHVS, FNYEAQ. In DNA, the CDR3 is TGTGCCAGCAGCTACCAGCCTCCCCACGAGCAGTACTTC. Protein sequence: CASSYQPPHEQYF. Looking up the rest from reference TRBV7-6 and TRBJ2-7 gives the full variable domain: GAGVSQSPRYKVTKRGQDVALRCDPISGHVSLYWYRQALGQGPEFLTYFNYEAQQDKSGLPNDRFSAERPEGSISTLTIQRTEQRDSAMYRCASSYQPPHEQYFGPGTRLTVT.

The chain combines TRBV10-3 with TRBJ1-1, with D maybe TRBD1 (5 bases). The CDR3 is 13 amino acids. Germline CDR1 and CDR2: ENHRY and SYGVKD. V lost 5 bases to trimming and J lost 1 base, with 8 bases between them. CDR3: CAISLGGNTEAFF. Written as DNA, the CDR3 is TGTGCCATCAGTCTCGGGGGGAACACTGAAGCTTTCTTT.

This clonotype was seen ten or more times. The chain links TRBV6-6 to TRBJ1-1; tentatively, D is TRBD1 (5 bases). Trimming took 0 bases from V and 11 from J, leaving 10 bases between them. The CDR3 extends over 12 amino acids. Germline CDR1 MNHNY, CDR2 SVGAGI (reference sequence). CDR3 protein: CASSYSAGMAFF. The CDR3, as DNA: TGTGCCAGCAGTTACTCGGCAGGGATGGCTTTCTTT.

This clonotype was picked up a small number of times. CDR3 protein: CASSNHRTGRDEKLFF. CDR3 DNA: TGTGCCAGCAGCAACCATAGGACAGGGAGGGATGAAAAACTGTTTTTT. The rearrangement links TRBV21-1 to TRBJ1-4; the table's TRBD1 call for D was not verified on the DNA. TRBV21-1 is noted as a pseudogene. CDR3 size: 16 residues.

This clonotype was counted between two and nine times. The V call is TRBV21-1, the J call TRBJ1-6. TRBV21-1 is designated a pseudogene. The CDR3 is made up of 13 amino acids. CDR3 residues: CASRERRNSPLHF. CDR3 in DNA: TGTGCCAGCAGAGAACGCAGGAATTCACCCCTCCACTTT.

The gene calls are TRBV5-4 and TRBJ1-6, with 8 nucleotides matching TRBD1. V lost 2 bases, J lost 6 bases, and 4 bases stayed unmatched. Looked up from germline, CDR1 is SGHNT and CDR2 is YYREEE (reference sequence). CDR3 length: 15 amino acids. In nucleotides, the CDR3 is TGTGCCAGCAGCTTTCAGGGGGCACTTAATTCACCCCTCCACTTT. Translating it yields CASSFQGALNSPLHF. The entire variable domain, with the rest obtained from reference TRBV5-4 and TRBJ1-6, is as follows: ETGVTQSPTHLIKTRGQQVTLRCSSQSGHNTVSWYQQALGQGPQFIFQYYREEENGRGNFPPRFSGLQFPNYSSELNVNALELDDSALYLCASSFQGALNSPLHFGNGTRLTVT.

Ten or more counts support this clonotype. The chain has TRBV25-1 and TRBJ2-7; the D gene is possibly TRBD1 (5 bases). The CDR3 is 15 residues long. V was pared by 2 bases and J by 5 bases, with 16 bases between. The germline V gene has CDR1 MGHDK and CDR2 SYGVNS. Here the CDR3 DNA reads TGTGCCAGCAGTGAACTTGACAGCCAAGTGGACGAGCAGTACTTC. This encodes CASSELDSQVDEQYF.

This clonotype was seen many times. The chain employs TRBV20-1 and TRBJ1-2; D possibly corresponds to TRBD1 (6 bases). CDR1 and CDR2 from the germline V gene are DFQATT and SNEGSKA (reference sequence). The V end was cut by 6 bases, the J end by 0 bases, with 14 bases between. CDR3 length equals 14 residues. This CDR3 reads CSAPDSSTNYGYTF. The DNA of the CDR3 is TGCAGTGCCCCGGACAGTTCGACTAACTATGGCTACACCTTC.

This clonotype appeared many times. This chain joins TRBV5-1 and TRBJ2-5; 8 bases are a match to TRBD2. Trimming cost V 1 base and J 1 base; bases outside gene matches: 3. The CDR3 consists of 15 residues. Germline CDR1 and CDR2: SGHRS and YFSETQ. The CDR3 protein is CASSLSTSGQETQYF. DNA for the CDR3: TGCGCCAGCAGCTTGAGCACTAGCGGCCAAGAGACCCAGTACTTC. Together with reference TRBV5-1 and TRBJ2-5, the CDR3 gives the full variable domain: KAGVTQTPRYLIKTRGQQVTLSCSPISGHRSVSWYQQTPGQGLQFLFEYFSETQRNKGNFPGRFSGRQFSNSRSEMNVSTLELGDSALYLCASSLSTSGQETQYFGPGTRLLVL.

The CDR3 DNA follows: TGTGCCAGCAGCAAACGGGACAGCACCTACGAGCAGTACTTC. It codes for CASSKRDSTYEQYF. This chain uses TRBV25-1 with TRBJ2-7; 7 bases map to TRBD1. The J segment lost 2 bases and the V segment lost 6 bases, leaving 7 bases of the junction unmatched. Per the germline V gene, CDR1 is MGHDK and CDR2 is SYGVNS. This CDR3 has 14 amino acids.

This clonotype showed up many times. The chain recombines TRBV11-2 with TRBJ2-4; possibly TRBD2 for D (6 bases). V shed 3 bases and J shed 5 bases, with 8 bases lying between them. Germline CDR1 and CDR2: SGHAT and FQNNGV. The CDR3 is 13 amino acids. CDR3 region: CASSLGLQNIQYF. CDR3 DNA: TGTGCCAGCAGCTTGGGACTGCAAAACATTCAGTACTTC.

This clonotype was seen at least ten times. The chain carries TRBV7-9 and TRBJ2-3, with D maybe TRBD1 (6 bases). Germline assignment: CDR1 SEHNR and CDR2 FQNEAQ (reference sequence). The CDR3 is 15 amino acids. Trimming took 5 bases from V and 0 from J, leaving 12 bases between them. The chain's CDR3 is CASSPGQRSTDTQYF. As DNA, the CDR3 is TGTGCCAGCAGCCCAGGACAGCGTAGCACAGATACGCAGTATTTT.

This sequence joins TRBV7-2 and TRBJ2-7, with D hard to call. The ends were cut back, 7 bases at V and 1 base at J, with 14 bases in the middle. The CDR3 has 14 residues. Germline V gene lookup returns CDR1 SGHTA and CDR2 FQGNSA. The CDR3 here is CASNRSPESYEQYF. The CDR3 DNA reads TGTGCCAGCAATCGGTCCCCGGAGTCCTACGAGCAGTACTTC.

This clonotype was picked up many times. This chain uses TRBV7-9 with TRBJ2-3; D remains unclear. Germline values: CDR1 SEHNR, CDR2 FQNEAQ (reference sequence). This CDR3 has 12 residues. The V end lost 5 bases, the J end lost 6 bases, and 9 bases lay between the germline ends. The CDR3 DNA reads as TGTGCCAGCAGCCCACAGCCGGATACGCAGTATTTT. Translated, it gives CASSPQPDTQYF.

The CDR3: CSVQGAATGELFF. CDR3 in DNA: TGCAGCGTCCAGGGGGCGGCTACCGGGGAGCTGTTTTTT. V and J are TRBV29-1 and TRBJ2-2, with 8 bases lining up with TRBD1. Trimming removed 6 bases from V and 5 bases from J; junction bases left unmatched: 5. This CDR3 is 13 amino acids long. CDR1 is SQVTM and CDR2 is ANQGSEA in the germline V gene.

The CDR3: CASSKQETQYF. The CDR3 DNA is TGTGCCAGCAGCAAACAAGAGACCCAGTACTTC. The chain employs TRBV21-1 and TRBJ2-5. TRBV21-1 is termed a pseudogene. The CDR3 contains 11 residues.

This clonotype was found a few times. The V call is TRBV11-2, the J call TRBJ2-2; D may correspond to TRBD1 or TRBD2 (5 bases each). Trimming took off 4 bases at V and 2 bases at J, with 8 bases between the two ends. From germline, CDR1 is SGHAT and CDR2 FQNNGV. There are 14 residues in the CDR3. This CDR3 reads CASSWDRNTGELFF. The CDR3 region has the DNA TGTGCCAGCAGCTGGGACCGTAACACCGGGGAGCTGTTTTTT.

This clonotype was observed a handful of times. CDR3 in amino acids: CSASTGAGEKLFF. CDR3 coding DNA: TGCAGCGCTTCAACAGGGGCCGGTGAAAAACTGTTTTTT. V gene TRBV29-1 combines with J gene TRBJ1-4; TRBD1 matches at 7 bases. CDR3 length equals 13 residues. The ends lost 7 bases at V and 7 bases at J; junction bases unmatched: 9. CDR1 is SQVTM and CDR2 is ANQGSEA in the germline V gene.

This clonotype was detected many times. The chain couples TRBV6-6 to TRBJ2-3; D is possibly TRBD2 (6 bases). The CDR3 is made up of 16 amino acids. The V gene lost 6 bases and the J gene lost 3 bases, with 19 bases spanning the gap. CDR1 MNHNY and CDR2 SVGAGI come from the germline V gene (reference sequence). In nucleotides, the CDR3 is TGTGCCAGCAGCCCCCGGAGGGCGTTGGCGACAGATACGCAGTATTTT. Translating it yields CASSPRRALATDTQYF.